This TCR beta chain was captured in a study of response to subunit inactivated influenza vaccine. TCRdb reprocessed the RT-PCR reads with MiXCR, giving one entry per CDR3 protein. This sample carries 550,000 to 600,000 distinct CDR3 sequences, over 9.5% of them seen once, and the ten largest clones take roughly 10%. From germline, CDR1 is DFQATT and CDR2 SNEGSKA (reference sequence). The CDR3 loop spans 13 amino acids. The ends lost 3 bases at V and 3 bases at J; junction bases unmatched: 3. This clonotype was observed at least ten times. V and J are TRBV20-1 and TRBJ2-5; 8 bases match TRBD2. The sequence came from a man aged 50-59 years who received an inactivated influenza vaccine. Source: PBMCs from blood, taken on the day of vaccination. The CDR3 sequence is CSASRGGEETQYF. The DNA for the CDR3 is TGCAGTGCTAGTCGGGGGGGCGAAGAGACCCAGTACTTC.